The entry below describes one T cell receptor (beta chain). The antigen remains unidentified. The sample is drawn from a study of PD-1 blockade in classical Hodgkin lymphoma. Study outcomes and limitations: It was reported that newly diagnosed patients had less baseline TCR diversity than healthy donors.

The CDR3 covers 15 residues. There was relapse after autologous stem cell transplantation in every patient, and there was variation in brentuximab vedotin exposure. The study recorded best responses of complete response, partial response or progressive disease. The repertoire was sequenced with immunoSEQ multiplex PCR; TCRdb's copy has only in-frame clones and lacks some. Of 40,000 or so clones listed, 78% are singletons. This clonotype was sampled from a human donor with classical Hodgkin lymphoma. Sequenced material: peripheral blood mononuclear cells (PBMCs), taken at baseline. The chain carries TRBV21-1 and TRBJ2-7; the table's D call TRBD1 went unverified against the DNA. TRBV21-1 is noted as a pseudogene. The CDR3 spells CASSKERDRPLEQYF. CDR3 coding DNA: TGTGCCAGCAGCAAAGAGAGGGACAGACCTCTCGAGCAGTACTTC.